This T cell receptor beta chain derives from a study of T-cell reconstitution after alpha-beta-depleted transplantation in children. Construction of the TCRbeta library involved unique molecular identifiers. TCRdb ran MiXCR on the PCR reads and lists one entry per CDR3 protein. The sample has a few hundred thousand distinct CDR3 sequences, roughly 22% seen once. The germline gives CDR1 LGHNA, CDR2 YNFKEQ. This CDR3 is built from 16 residues. V lost 4 bases and J lost 7, with 20 bases in between. The sequences come from PBMCs from the stem cell graft donor, collected from the stem cell graft. This TCR was sampled from a human donor who donated a stem cell graft to a child with acute myeloid leukemia. The genes are TRBV4-2 and TRBJ2-1; D unresolved. For the CDR3, the DNA is TGTGCCAGCAGCCTCGACGGTTCCCCCCCTGGGAATGAGCAGTTCTTC. Amino acids: CASSLDGSPPGNEQFF.